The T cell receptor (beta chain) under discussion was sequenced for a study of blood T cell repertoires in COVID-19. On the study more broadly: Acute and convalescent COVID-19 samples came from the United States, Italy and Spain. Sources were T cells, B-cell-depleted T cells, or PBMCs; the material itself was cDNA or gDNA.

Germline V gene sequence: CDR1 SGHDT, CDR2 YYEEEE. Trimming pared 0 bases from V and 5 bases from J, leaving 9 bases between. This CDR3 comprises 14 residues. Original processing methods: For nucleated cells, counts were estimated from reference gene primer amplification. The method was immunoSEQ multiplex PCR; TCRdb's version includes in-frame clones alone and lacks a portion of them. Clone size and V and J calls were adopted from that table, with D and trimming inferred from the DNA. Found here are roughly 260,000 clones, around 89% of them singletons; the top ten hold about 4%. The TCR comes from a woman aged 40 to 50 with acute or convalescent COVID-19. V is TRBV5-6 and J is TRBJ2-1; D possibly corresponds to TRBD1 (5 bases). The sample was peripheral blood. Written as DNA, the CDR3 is TGTGCCAGCAGCTTGGTTAGGGGAAACAATGAGCAGTTCTTC. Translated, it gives CASSLVRGNNEQFF.